This is a list of T cell receptor beta chains from one sample in a study of blood T cell repertoires in COVID-19. The repertoire was sequenced with immunoSEQ multiplex PCR; TCRdb's copy has only in-frame clones and lacks some. The top ten hold roughly 6.1% of the sample, which has more than 250,000 clones, just under 90% seen once. The sequencing input was peripheral blood. Every receptor here comes from a woman aged 45-60 years with COVID-19, enrolled during active disease. CDR3s include the opening cysteine and the closing phenylalanine or tryptophan. A D gene is named only where the DNA matches it firmly.

len: 14; v_gene: TRBV29-1; d_gene: NA; CDR3aa: CSVEDRWRGTEAFF
len: 15; v_gene: TRBV2; d_gene: TRBD1; CDR3aa: CASSEGGTANTEAFF
len: 13; v_gene: TRBV5-1; d_gene: TRBD2; CDR3aa: CASSFREAYEQYF
len: 15; v_gene: TRBV2; d_gene: TRBD1; CDR3aa: CASSPRQGANTEAFF
len: 15; v_gene: TRBV7-2; d_gene: TRBD1; CDR3aa: CASSARQGLNTEAFF
len: 15; v_gene: TRBV2; d_gene: TRBD2; CDR3aa: CASKLGLAGSNEQFF
len: 18; v_gene: TRBV18; d_gene: TRBD2; CDR3aa: CASSPTLGAGVLSTQQYF
len: 15; v_gene: TRBV7-8; d_gene: NA; CDR3aa: CASSLGVANQETQYF
len: 14; v_gene: TRBV5-1; d_gene: NA; CDR3aa: CASSLVPGQYEQYF
len: 13; v_gene: TRBV15; d_gene: NA; CDR3aa: CATSRDLAGELFF
len: 14; v_gene: TRBV5-8; d_gene: NA; CDR3aa: CASSPEPVKETQYF
len: 13; v_gene: TRBV10-3; d_gene: TRBD1; CDR3aa: CAISGQGYNEQFF
len: 15; v_gene: TRBV21-1; d_gene: NA; CDR3aa: CASSKVWQENTEAFF
len: 15; v_gene: TRBV9; d_gene: NA; CDR3aa: CASSAAGGAPQTQYF
len: 13; v_gene: TRBV15; d_gene: NA; CDR3aa: CATSRGPGNTIYF
len: 15; v_gene: TRBV27; d_gene: NA; CDR3aa: CASSYSGGSYNEQFF
len: 14; v_gene: TRBV19; d_gene: NA; CDR3aa: CASSIAGENTEAFF
len: 16; v_gene: TRBV11-3; d_gene: TRBD2; CDR3aa: CASSLGGRIETYEQYF
len: 23; v_gene: TRBV30; d_gene: TRBD2; CDR3aa: CAWSTNRLLAGGPGLGGTGELFF
len: 14; v_gene: TRBV7-8; d_gene: TRBD1; CDR3aa: CASSSGTGRQPQHF
len: 15; v_gene: TRBV5-4; d_gene: TRBD1; CDR3aa: CASSFGTGLGGEQYF
len: 15; v_gene: TRBV7-2; d_gene: NA; CDR3aa: CASSRGVGENSPLHF
len: 15; v_gene: TRBV6-6; d_gene: TRBD2; CDR3aa: CASSDGLAGTGELFF
len: 14; v_gene: TRBV6-5; d_gene: NA; CDR3aa: CASSLGSPQETQYF
len: 14; v_gene: TRBV21-1; d_gene: NA; CDR3aa: CASSNRDSQETQYF
len: 13; v_gene: TRBV6-5; d_gene: TRBD1; CDR3aa: CASNRGKGQPQHF
len: 13; v_gene: TRBV6-5; d_gene: NA; CDR3aa: CASSGRSPYEQYF
len: 16; v_gene: TRBV5-1; d_gene: TRBD1; CDR3aa: CASSGTTGVHNSPLHF
len: 16; v_gene: TRBV30; d_gene: TRBD2; CDR3aa: CAYGQAGAMNTGELFF
len: 16; v_gene: TRBV5-4; d_gene: TRBD1; CDR3aa: CASSRPGTGVPGELFF
len: 14; v_gene: TRBV6-5; d_gene: TRBD2; CDR3aa: CASRGLAAQETQYF
len: 13; v_gene: TRBV30; d_gene: NA; CDR3aa: CAWSYRVVETQYF
len: 16; v_gene: TRBV11-3; d_gene: NA; CDR3aa: CASSSPTARSGNTIYF
len: 13; v_gene: TRBV7-9; d_gene: TRBD2; CDR3aa: CASSSAGADTQYF
len: 17; v_gene: TRBV12-5; d_gene: TRBD2; CDR3aa: CASGLVLGGANTGELFF
len: 15; v_gene: TRBV6-2/TRBV6-3; d_gene: TRBD2; CDR3aa: CASSRLAGFADTQYF
len: 15; v_gene: TRBV15; d_gene: TRBD1; CDR3aa: CATSREDRVGDTIYF